These 8 T cell receptor beta chains originate from one sample sequenced in a study of T cell clonality in common variable immunodeficiency. Some clones are missing from TCRdb's copy, which holds only in-frame ones; the method was immunoSEQ multiplex PCR. The repertoire consists of roughly 6,800 clones, none detected only once. Study results and limitations: Common variable immunodeficiency TCR beta sequences reportedly had fewer deletions and N-nucleotide insertions.

These receptors have no identified antigens. Sequencing was performed on peripheral blood mononuclear cells. The receptors stem from a human donor with common variable immunodeficiency.

This clone was found a few times. Read data end 3 residues before the CDR3 end; the end is taken from the germline J gene. This sequence joins TRBV7-2 and TRBJ1-4; D is possibly TRBD1 (6 bases). V was cut by 5 bases and J by 5 bases, with 9 bases left in between. CDR1 SGHTA and CDR2 FQGNSA come from the germline V gene. This CDR3 is 13 amino acids long. The CDR3 bases that were read are TGTGCCAGCAGCCCGGACAGAAATGAAAAA. This sequence encodes CASSPDRNEK. The CDR3 as a whole reads CASSPDRNEKLFF.

On this clone: The sequence runs out 3 residues before the end of the CDR3; the remainder is reconstructed from the germline J gene. V and J are TRBV7-9 and TRBJ2-5, with 10 nucleotides matching TRBD2. The V segment lost 5 bases and the J segment 2 bases; nucleotides outside the gene matches: 5. This CDR3 comprises 15 residues. Germline CDR1 and CDR2: SEHNR and FQNEAQ (reference sequence). CDR3: CASSVRTSGQETQYF. The part of the CDR3 DNA that was read is TGTGCCAGCAGCGTCCGGACTAGCGGACAAGAGACC.

This clone was seen more than once but under ten times. The CDR3 goes on 3 residues after the read ends, and that part is filled in from the germline J gene. This chain connects TRBV2 to TRBJ1-6; 7 positions agree with TRBD1. J gave up 7 bases and V 8 bases, and 5 bases lay outside the gene matches. The CDR3 length is 13 residues. Per germline, CDR1 SNHLY and CDR2 FYNNEI. The part of the CDR3 DNA that was read is TGTGCCAGCGTGTTACAGGGGAATTCACCC. It specifies CASVLQGNSP. The entire CDR3 is CASVLQGNSPLHF.

This clone was seen a few times. The read comes to an end 3 residues before the CDR3 does, leaving the germline J gene to fill in the end. The chain couples TRBV10-2 to TRBJ1-5; weak D call: TRBD1 (5 bases). The CDR3 has 15 amino acids. Germline assignment: CDR1 WSHSY and CDR2 SAAADI. The ends were cut back, 2 bases at V and 6 bases at J, with 14 bases in the middle. The CDR3 is CASSEGMTQGQPQHF. The DNA read from the CDR3 is TGCGCCAGCAGTGAGGGGATGACCCAGGGTCAGCCC.

This clone was recorded at least ten times. The CDR3 extends 3 residues past the end of the read, so its final part is completed from the germline J gene. This rearrangement joins TRBV7-9 to TRBJ1-3; 7 nucleotides agree with TRBD1. The CDR3 sequence is 15 residues long. Germline lookup yields CDR1 SEHNR and CDR2 FQNEAQ (reference sequence). V gave up 5 bases and J gave up 8 bases; unmatched junction bases: 12. CDR3 residues: CASSREQGMKDTIYF. CDR3 bases read: TGTGCCAGCAGCCGTGAACAGGGGATGAAAGACACC. Using reference TRBV7-9 and TRBJ1-3 for the parts outside the CDR3, the full variable domain is DTGVSQNPRHKITKRGQNVTFRCDPISEHNRLYWYRQTLGQGPEFLTYFQNEAQLEKSRLLSDRFSAERPKGSFSTLEIQRTEQGDSAMYLCASSREQGMKDTIYFGEGSWLTVV.

Concerning this clone: The read ends 3 residues shy of where the CDR3 ends; the end is completed using the germline J gene. This rearrangement joins TRBV6-1 to TRBJ1-6; a possible D gene is TRBD1 (6 bases). Deletions cut 4 bases from V and 10 bases from J, with 14 bases between. There are 14 residues in the CDR3. Germline V gives CDR1 MNHNS, CDR2 SASEGT. The part of the CDR3 DNA that was read is TGTGCCAGCAGTGCGCAGGGGCCCCTCTCACCC. The encoded protein is CASSAQGPLSP. The whole CDR3 protein is CASSAQGPLSPLHF.

By share of the sample, this clone is medium-sized. The sequenced fragment ends 3 residues before the CDR3 boundary, so the rest is inferred from the germline J gene. The V gene is TRBV20-1, the J gene TRBJ1-1; 8 nucleotides agree with TRBD1. V dropped 3 bases and J dropped 1; count of bases not matched to a gene: 4. This CDR3 has 14 amino acids. Germline-derived CDR1 and CDR2 are DFQATT and SNEGSKA (reference sequence). The part of the CDR3 DNA that was read is TGCAGTGCTAGGAGAGGACAGGGGAACACTGAA. Translating it yields CSARRGQGNTE. The CDR3, in full, reads CSARRGQGNTEAFF.

Notes on this clone: The CDR3 end is not reached by the read, which stops 3 residues before it; the germline J gene fills it in. The chain has TRBV6-1 and TRBJ2-3; D is unresolved. Germline lookup yields CDR1 MNHNS and CDR2 SASEGT. The CDR3 extends over 13 amino acids. The CDR3 DNA, read in part, is TGTGCCAGCAGTGCAGACTTATCGGGTGCG. Translating it yields CASSADLSGA. The whole CDR3 is CASSADLSGAQYF.